These 3 T cell receptor beta chains were all obtained from the same sample, sequenced in a study of shared clonotypes between healthy human individuals. CD45RO-negative CD8 cells positively selected for CCR7 made up the naive population, which excluded terminally differentiated effector memory CD45RA+ cells. Here immunoSEQ multiplex PCR was the method, and the copy in TCRdb shows in-frame clones only, minus some. The table lists 1.5 million to 2.5 million clones, approximately 94% of them singletons. Input material: naive CD8+ T cells sorted from blood. These TCRs come from a man aged 18 to 29 in good health.

The chain carries TRBV6-5 and TRBJ1-6; D unresolved. Germline-derived CDR1 and CDR2 are MNHEY and SVGAGI. V was pared by 0 bases and J by 6 bases, with 12 bases between. CDR3 length equals 16 residues. CDR3 nucleotides: TGTGCCAGCAGTTACTCGGAGACGGCCCTTAATTCACCCCTCCACTTT. Its protein product is CASSYSETALNSPLHF.

The chain recombines TRBV23-1 with TRBJ2-7; 12 bases are a match to TRBD2. TRBV23-1 is treated as an ORF (open reading frame) with a function not yet certain. CDR3 length: 16 amino acids. Germline trimming cut 0 bases from V and 3 bases from J; bases unmatched to any gene: 3. The CDR3 bases are TGCGCCAGCAGTCAATCGCGACTAGCGGGAGTCTACGAGCAGTACTTC. Translation gives CASSQSRLAGVYEQYF.

The CDR3 DNA follows: TGTGCCAGCAGCCAGGACGGGGCATCCTACGAGCAGTACTTC. Its protein product is CASSQDGASYEQYF. The chain recombines TRBV7-8 with TRBJ2-7; the D gene could be TRBD1 or TRBD2 (5 bases each). V lost 5 bases and J lost 1, with 12 bases in between. Germline values: CDR1 SGHVS, CDR2 FQNEAQ. CDR3 length: 14 amino acids.